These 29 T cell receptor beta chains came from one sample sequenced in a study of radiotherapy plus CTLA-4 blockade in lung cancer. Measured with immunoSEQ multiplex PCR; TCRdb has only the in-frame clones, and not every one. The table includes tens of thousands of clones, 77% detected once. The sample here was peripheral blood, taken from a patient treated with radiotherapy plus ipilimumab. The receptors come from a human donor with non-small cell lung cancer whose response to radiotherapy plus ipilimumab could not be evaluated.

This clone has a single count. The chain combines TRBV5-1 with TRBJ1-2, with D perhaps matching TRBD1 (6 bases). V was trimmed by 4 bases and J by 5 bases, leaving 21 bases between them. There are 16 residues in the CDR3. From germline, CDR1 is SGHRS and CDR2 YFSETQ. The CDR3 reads CASSLGTYLTIYGYTF. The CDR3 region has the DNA TGCGCCAGCAGCCTCGGGACATACTTAACTATTTATGGCTACACCTTC.

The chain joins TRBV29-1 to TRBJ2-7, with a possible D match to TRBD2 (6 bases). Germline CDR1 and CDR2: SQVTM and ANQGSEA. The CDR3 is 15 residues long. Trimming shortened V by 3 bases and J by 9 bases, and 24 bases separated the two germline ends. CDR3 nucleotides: TGCAGCGTTGAGTGGGCCGCCGGGAGTCCTAAGGGGCAGTACTTC. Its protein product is CSVEWAAGSPKGQYF.

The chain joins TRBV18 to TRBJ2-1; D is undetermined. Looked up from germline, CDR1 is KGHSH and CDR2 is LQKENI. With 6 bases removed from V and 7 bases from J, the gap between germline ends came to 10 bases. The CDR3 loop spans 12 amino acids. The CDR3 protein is CASSLERNEQFF. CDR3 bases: TGTGCCAGCTCTCTAGAAAGAAATGAGCAGTTCTTC. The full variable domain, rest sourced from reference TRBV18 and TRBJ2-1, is NAGVMQNPRHLVRRRGQEARLRCSPMKGHSHVYWYRQLPEEGLKFMVYLQKENIIDESGMPKERFSAEFPKEGPSILRIQQVVRGDSAAYFCASSLERNEQFFGPGTRLTVL.

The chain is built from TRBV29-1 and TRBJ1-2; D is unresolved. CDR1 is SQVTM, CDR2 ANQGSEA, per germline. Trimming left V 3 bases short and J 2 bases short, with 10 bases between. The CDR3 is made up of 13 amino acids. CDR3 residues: CSVDALPNYGYTF. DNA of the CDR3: TGCAGCGTTGATGCGCTACCCAACTATGGCTACACCTTC.

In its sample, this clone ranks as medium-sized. CDR3 in amino acids: CASSLSGTGPYGYTF. The CDR3 region has the DNA TGTGCCAGCAGTTTATCCGGGACAGGGCCCTATGGCTACACCTTC. This chain links TRBV28 with TRBJ1-2; 9 bases map to TRBD1. The germline gives CDR1 MDHEN, CDR2 SYDVKM. Unmatched junction bases numbered 4, after V lost 1 base and J lost 4 bases. The CDR3 runs 15 residues.

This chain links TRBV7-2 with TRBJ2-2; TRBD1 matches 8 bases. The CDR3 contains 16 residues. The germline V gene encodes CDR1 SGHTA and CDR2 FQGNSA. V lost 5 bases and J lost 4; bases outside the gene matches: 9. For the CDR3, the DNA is TGTGCCAGCAGCCCCAGGACAGGGAGAGTCACCGGGGAGCTGTTTTTT. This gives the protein CASSPRTGRVTGELFF.

CDR3 residues: CAISRKGQPNTGELFF. CDR3 bases: TGTGCCATCAGTCGGAAGGGACAGCCGAACACCGGGGAGCTGTTTTTT. This chain connects TRBV10-3 to TRBJ2-2; 7 bases map to TRBD1. After removal of 5 bases from V and 0 bases from J, the junction contained 6 bases not matched to a gene. Per the germline V gene, CDR1 is ENHRY and CDR2 is SYGVKD. This CDR3 contains 16 residues.

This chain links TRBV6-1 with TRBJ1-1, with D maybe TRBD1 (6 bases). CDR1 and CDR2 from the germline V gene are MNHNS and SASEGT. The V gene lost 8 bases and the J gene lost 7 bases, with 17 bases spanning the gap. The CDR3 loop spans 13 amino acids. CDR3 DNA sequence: TGTGCCAGCCCCTCGTGGCAGGGGAATGAAGCTTTCTTT. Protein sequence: CASPSWQGNEAFF.

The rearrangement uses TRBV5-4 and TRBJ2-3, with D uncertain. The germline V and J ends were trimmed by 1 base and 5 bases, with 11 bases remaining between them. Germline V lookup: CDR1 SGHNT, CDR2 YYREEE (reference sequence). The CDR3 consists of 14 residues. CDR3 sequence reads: CASSLRGRGDTQYF. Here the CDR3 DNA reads TGTGCCAGCAGCTTGCGAGGCCGCGGAGATACGCAGTATTTT.

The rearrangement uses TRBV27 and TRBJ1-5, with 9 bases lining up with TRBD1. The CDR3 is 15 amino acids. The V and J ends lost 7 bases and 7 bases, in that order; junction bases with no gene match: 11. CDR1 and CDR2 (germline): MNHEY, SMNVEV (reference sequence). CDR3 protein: CASKVRGQGRQPQHF. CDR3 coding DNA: TGTGCCAGCAAAGTTCGCGGACAGGGGCGGCAGCCCCAGCATTTT.

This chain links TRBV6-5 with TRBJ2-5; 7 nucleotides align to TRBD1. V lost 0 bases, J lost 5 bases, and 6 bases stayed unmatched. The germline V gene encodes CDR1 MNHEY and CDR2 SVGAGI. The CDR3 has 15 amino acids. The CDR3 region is CASSYSSGQYETQYF. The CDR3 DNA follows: TGTGCCAGCAGTTACTCATCGGGACAGTACGAGACCCAGTACTTC.

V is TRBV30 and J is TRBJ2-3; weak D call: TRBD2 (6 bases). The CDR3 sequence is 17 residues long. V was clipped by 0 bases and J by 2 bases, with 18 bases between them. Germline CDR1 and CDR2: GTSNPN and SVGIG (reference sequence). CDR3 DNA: TGTGCCTGGAGTGTACCGGTACTAGCTACCTACACAGATACGCAGTATTTT. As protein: CAWSVPVLATYTDTQYF.

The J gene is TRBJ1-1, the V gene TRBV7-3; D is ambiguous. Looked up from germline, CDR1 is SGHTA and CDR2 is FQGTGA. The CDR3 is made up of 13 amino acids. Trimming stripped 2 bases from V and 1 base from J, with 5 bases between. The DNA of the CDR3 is TGTGCCAGCAGCTTAGGGCAGAACACTGAAGCTTTCTTT. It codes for CASSLGQNTEAFF.

The CDR3 spells CASSSPTGTGQPQHF. The CDR3 DNA is TGTGCCAGCAGTTCCCCGACTGGTACGGGTCAGCCCCAGCATTTT. The chain is built from TRBV28 and TRBJ1-5; D is uncertain. Looked up from germline, CDR1 is MDHEN and CDR2 is SYDVKM. The CDR3 consists of 15 residues. Deletions cut 4 bases from V and 6 bases from J, with 16 bases between.

The CDR3 DNA reads TGTGCCAGCAGTGGACTAACCAAAGTTCCGTACGAGCAGTACTTC. It is translated as CASSGLTKVPYEQYF. The chain couples TRBV27 to TRBJ2-7; a weak D match, TRBD2 (6 bases). The CDR3 spans 15 residues. Germline lookup yields CDR1 MNHEY and CDR2 SMNVEV (reference sequence). The V end was cut by 5 bases, the J end by 4 bases, with 18 bases between.

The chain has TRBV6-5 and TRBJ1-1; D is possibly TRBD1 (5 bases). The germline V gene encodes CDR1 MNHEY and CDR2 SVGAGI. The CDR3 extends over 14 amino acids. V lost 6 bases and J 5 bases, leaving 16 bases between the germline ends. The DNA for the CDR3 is TGTGCCAGCAGCCGAGGTCCTCGGGGGACTGAAGCTTTCTTT. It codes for CASSRGPRGTEAFF.

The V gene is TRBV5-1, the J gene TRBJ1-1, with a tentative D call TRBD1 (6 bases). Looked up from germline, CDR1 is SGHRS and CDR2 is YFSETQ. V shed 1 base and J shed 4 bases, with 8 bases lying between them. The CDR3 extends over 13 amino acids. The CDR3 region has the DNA TGCGCCAGCAGCTTGAACAGGGTCACTGAAGCTTTCTTT. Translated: CASSLNRVTEAFF.

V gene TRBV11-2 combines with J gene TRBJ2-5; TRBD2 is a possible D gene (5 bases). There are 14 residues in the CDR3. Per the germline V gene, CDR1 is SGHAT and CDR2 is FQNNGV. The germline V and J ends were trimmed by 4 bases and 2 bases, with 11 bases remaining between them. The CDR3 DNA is TGTGCCAGCAGCTCGCGCCGGGGACAAGAGACCCAGTACTTC. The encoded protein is CASSSRRGQETQYF.

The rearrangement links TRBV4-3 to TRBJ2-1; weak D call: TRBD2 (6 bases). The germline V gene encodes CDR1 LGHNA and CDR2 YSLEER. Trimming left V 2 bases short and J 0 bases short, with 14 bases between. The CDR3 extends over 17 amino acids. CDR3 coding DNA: TGCGCCAGCAGCCAACTTTACGGGGGAAGCTCCTACAATGAGCAGTTCTTC. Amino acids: CASSQLYGGSSYNEQFF.

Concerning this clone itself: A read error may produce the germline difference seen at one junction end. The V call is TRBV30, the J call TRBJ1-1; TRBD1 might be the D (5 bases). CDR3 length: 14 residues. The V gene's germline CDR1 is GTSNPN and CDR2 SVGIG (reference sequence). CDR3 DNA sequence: TGTGTCTGGAGAAGCGACAGCCTGGGCACTGAAGCTTTCTTT. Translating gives CVWRSDSLGTEAFF.

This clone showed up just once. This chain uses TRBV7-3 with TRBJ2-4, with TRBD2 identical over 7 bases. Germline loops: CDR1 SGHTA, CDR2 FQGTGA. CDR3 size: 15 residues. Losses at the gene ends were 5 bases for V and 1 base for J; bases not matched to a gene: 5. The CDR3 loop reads CASSRAGGAKNIQYF. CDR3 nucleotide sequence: TGTGCCAGCAGCCGGGCCGGGGGGGCCAAAAACATTCAGTACTTC.

CDR3 sequence reads: CASSSTGELFF. CDR3 nucleotide sequence: TGTGCCAGCAGCTCAACCGGGGAGCTGTTTTTT. The chain combines TRBV11-2 with TRBJ2-2; D is unclear. Germline loops: CDR1 SGHAT, CDR2 FQNNGV. Between the trimmed V and J ends, which lost 4 bases and 5 bases, there was a span of 2 bases. The CDR3 runs to 11 residues.

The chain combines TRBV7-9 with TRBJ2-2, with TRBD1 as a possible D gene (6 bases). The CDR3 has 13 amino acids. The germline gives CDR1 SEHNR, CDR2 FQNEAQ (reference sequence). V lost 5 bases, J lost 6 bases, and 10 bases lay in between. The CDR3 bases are TGTGCCAGCAGCGTACAGGGTTCCGGGGAGCTGTTTTTT. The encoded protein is CASSVQGSGELFF.

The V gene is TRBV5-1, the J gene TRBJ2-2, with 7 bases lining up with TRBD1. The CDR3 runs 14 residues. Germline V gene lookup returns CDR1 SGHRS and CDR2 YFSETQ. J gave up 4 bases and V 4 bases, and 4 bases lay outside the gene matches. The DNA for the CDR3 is TGCGCCAGCAGCCTACAGGGGTTCACCGGGGAGCTGTTTTTT. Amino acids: CASSLQGFTGELFF.

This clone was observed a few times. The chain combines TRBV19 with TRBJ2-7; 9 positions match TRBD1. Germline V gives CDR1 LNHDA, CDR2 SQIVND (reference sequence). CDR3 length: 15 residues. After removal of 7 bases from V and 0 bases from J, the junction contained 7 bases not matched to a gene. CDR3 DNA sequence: TGTGCCAGTACAAAAGGGACAGGGAGCTCCTACGAGCAGTACTTC. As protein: CASTKGTGSSYEQYF.

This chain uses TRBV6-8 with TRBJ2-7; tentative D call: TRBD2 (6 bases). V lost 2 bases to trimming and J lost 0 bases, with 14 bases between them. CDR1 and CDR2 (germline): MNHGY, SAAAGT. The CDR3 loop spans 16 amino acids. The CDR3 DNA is TGTGCCAGCAGTTACCCCCGGGGGTTAAGCTCCTACGAGCAGTACTTC. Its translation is CASSYPRGLSSYEQYF.

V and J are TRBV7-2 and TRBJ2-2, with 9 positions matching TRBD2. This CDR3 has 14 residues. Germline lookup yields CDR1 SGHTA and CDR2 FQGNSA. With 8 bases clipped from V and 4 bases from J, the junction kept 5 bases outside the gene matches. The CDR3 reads CASVGREGTGELFF. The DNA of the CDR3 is TGTGCCAGCGTTGGGCGGGAGGGCACCGGGGAGCTGTTTTTT.

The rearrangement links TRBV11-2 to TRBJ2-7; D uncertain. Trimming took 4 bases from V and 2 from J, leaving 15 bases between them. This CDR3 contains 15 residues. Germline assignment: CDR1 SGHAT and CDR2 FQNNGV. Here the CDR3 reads CASSYGATSTYEQYF. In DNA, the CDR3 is TGTGCCAGCAGCTATGGAGCCACATCTACCTACGAGCAGTACTTC.

The CDR3 sequence: CASSPGTGTMYEQYF. The DNA of the CDR3 is TGTGCCAGCAGCCCTGGAACAGGTACAATGTACGAGCAGTACTTC. The chain employs TRBV5-6 and TRBJ2-7; D may be TRBD1 (5 bases). The CDR3 sequence is 15 residues long. Trimming removed 4 bases at V and 4 bases at J, with 18 bases between. Germline loops: CDR1 SGHDT, CDR2 YYEEEE.